One and the same sample provided the 23 T cell receptor beta chains below, sequenced in a study of blood T cell repertoires in COVID-19 (TCRdb year 2020). The library was built by means of the immunoSEQ multiplex PCR assay. TCRdb limited this immuneACCESS table to in-frame rearrangements with V and J called. A share of clones is missing; checked studies link under half to unresolved V genes, and the rest is unexplained. The sample records 70,000 or so clones, 85% to 90% of which are singletons. The top ten constitute roughly 10% of the sample. Sequencing was done on a sample of peripheral blood. The receptor set was obtained from a man aged 70 or older with active or convalescent COVID-19.

V is TRBV11-2 and J is TRBJ2-7; 11 bases align to TRBD2. Germline loops: CDR1 SGHAT, CDR2 FQNNGV. CDR3 size: 15 residues. The trim removed 5 bases at V and 0 bases at J, leaving 3 bases unmatched. CDR3 protein: CASSRLAGRSYEQYF. In nucleotides, the CDR3 is TGTGCCAGCAGCAGACTAGCGGGACGCTCCTACGAGCAGTACTTC.

The rearrangement joins TRBV4-2 to TRBJ2-5; D is uncertain. The length of the CDR3 is 15 residues. Germline V gene lookup returns CDR1 LGHNA and CDR2 YNFKEQ. V gave up 0 bases and J gave up 5 bases, with 13 bases separating them. The CDR3 protein is CASSQDSKSAETQYF. In DNA form, the CDR3 reads TGTGCCAGCAGCCAAGATTCAAAGTCTGCGGAGACCCAGTACTTC.

The rearrangement joins TRBV9 to TRBJ1-4, with 8 nucleotides matching TRBD1. CDR1 is SGDLS and CDR2 is YYNGEE in the germline V gene. CDR3 length: 15 amino acids. Germline trimming cut 3 bases from V and 8 bases from J; bases unmatched to any gene: 9. The CDR3 protein is CASSARTGPSEKLFF. CDR3 in DNA: TGTGCCAGCAGCGCCCGGACAGGGCCGTCCGAAAAACTGTTTTTT.

The rearrangement uses TRBV7-9 and TRBJ1-3; a weak D match, TRBD1 (5 bases). Looked up from germline, CDR1 is SEHNR and CDR2 is FQNEAQ (reference sequence). The CDR3 length is 14 residues. V gave up 1 base and J gave up 2 bases, with 6 bases separating them. The CDR3 DNA reads TGTGCCAGCAGCTTAGGGGGCGCTGGAAACACCATATATTTT. Protein product: CASSLGGAGNTIYF.

The J gene is TRBJ1-4, the V gene TRBV5-1; TRBD1 aligns across 8 bases. Germline CDR1 is SGHRS and CDR2 is YFSETQ. The CDR3 contains 15 residues. The ends lost 0 bases at V and 4 bases at J; junction bases unmatched: 2. CDR3 sequence: CASSLGQGNNEKLFF. CDR3 DNA: TGCGCCAGCAGCTTGGGACAGGGGAATAATGAAAAACTGTTTTTT.

The chain carries TRBV29-1 and TRBJ2-2; maybe TRBD1 (6 bases). The V and J ends lost 2 bases and 2 bases respectively, with 9 bases between them. The CDR3 extends over 14 amino acids. The germline CDR1 and CDR2 sequences are SQVTM and ANQGSEA. For the CDR3, the DNA is TGCAGCGTTGAAACAGGGCCTAACACCGGGGAGCTGTTTTTT. It translates to CSVETGPNTGELFF.

The CDR3 region is CASSHATAAVQHF. The CDR3 region has the DNA TGTGCCAGCAGCCACGCTACTGCGGCGGTCCAGCATTTT. The gene calls are TRBV4-2 and TRBJ1-5, with unresolved D. The CDR3 contains 13 residues. V lost 3 bases to trimming and J lost 12 bases, with 15 bases between them. Germline V lookup: CDR1 LGHNA, CDR2 YNFKEQ.

The V and J genes are TRBV7-3 and TRBJ2-1; 8 nucleotides agree with TRBD1. Germline CDR1 reads SGHTA; CDR2 reads FQGTGA. The CDR3 is 18 residues long. V shed 5 bases, J shed 0 bases, and the junction held 12 bases outside the gene matches. The CDR3 region has the DNA TGTGCCAGCAGCCCCGGGACAGGACCCCCCAGCTCCTACAATGAGCAGTTCTTC. This gives the protein CASSPGTGPPSSYNEQFF.

This clone was observed a few times. The genes are TRBV30 and TRBJ1-6; TRBD1 might be the D (5 bases). Germline CDR1 and CDR2: GTSNPN and SVGIG (reference sequence). Trimming cost V 5 bases and J 9 bases, with 14 bases left between them. The CDR3 sequence is 13 residues long. This CDR3 reads CAWGPTGVSPLHF. The CDR3 bases are TGTGCCTGGGGACCGACGGGGGTTTCACCCCTCCACTTT. The whole variable domain, remainder taken from reference TRBV30 and TRBJ1-6, is SQTIHQWPATLVQPVGSPLSLECTVEGTSNPNLYWYRQAAGRGLQLLFYSVGIGQISSEVPQNLSASRPQDRQFILSSKKLLLSDSGFYLCAWGPTGVSPLHFGNGTRLTVT.

The chain has TRBV9 and TRBJ2-7; 8 nucleotides line up with TRBD1. The CDR3 is made up of 14 amino acids. CDR1 SGDLS and CDR2 YYNGEE come from the germline V gene. Trimming took 1 base from V and 3 from J; bases not matched to a gene: 3. In DNA form, the CDR3 reads TGTGCCAGCAGCGTATTAGGGACAGGCTACGAGCAGTACTTC. Translation: CASSVLGTGYEQYF.

The chain joins TRBV5-1 to TRBJ2-1; 9 nucleotides line up with TRBD1. The ends lost 4 bases at V and 7 bases at J; junction bases unmatched: 9. The CDR3 contains 15 residues. Germline CDR1 and CDR2: SGHRS and YFSETQ. The chain's CDR3 is CASSLTGTGWNEQFF. DNA for the CDR3: TGCGCCAGCAGCCTGACGGGGACAGGGTGGAATGAGCAGTTCTTC.

This clone was recorded once. The V call is TRBV19, the J call TRBJ1-5; TRBD1 is a possible D gene (5 bases). This CDR3 has 15 residues. The ends were cut back, 4 bases at V and 2 bases at J, with 12 bases in the middle. From germline, CDR1 is LNHDA and CDR2 SQIVND (reference sequence). In DNA form, the CDR3 reads TGTGCCAGTAGTAGCGGGGGGAGAGGCAATCAGCCCCAGCATTTT. The encoded protein is CASSSGGRGNQPQHF. The complete variable domain, with remaining parts taken from reference TRBV19 and TRBJ1-5, reads DGGITQSPKYLFRKEGQNVTLSCEQNLNHDAMYWYRQDPGQGLRLIYYSQIVNDFQKGDIAEGYSVSREKKESFPLTVTSAQKNPTAFYLCASSSGGRGNQPQHFGDGTRLSIL.

This chain joins TRBV10-3 and TRBJ1-1, with D maybe TRBD1 (6 bases). Germline CDR1 ENHRY, CDR2 SYGVKD. The CDR3 loop spans 14 amino acids. Trimming left V 10 bases short and J 5 bases short, with 20 bases between. The CDR3 DNA is TGTGCCACGCGAAACCAGGGGTTGCTGACTGAAGCTTTCTTT. This gives the protein CATRNQGLLTEAFF.

V is TRBV19 and J is TRBJ2-3, with 8 bases aligning to TRBD1. The CDR3 covers 13 residues. CDR1 is LNHDA and CDR2 is SQIVND in the germline V gene (reference sequence). The V gene end was trimmed by 6 bases and the J gene end by 8 bases; junction bases not matched to a gene: 7. In DNA, the CDR3 is TGTGCCAGTAGGCCGACAGGGGAAAGTACGCAGTATTTT. Translated, it gives CASRPTGESTQYF.

The chain links TRBV10-3 to TRBJ1-2; 8 positions agree with TRBD1. Germline V CDR1 and CDR2: ENHRY, SYGVKD. This CDR3 comprises 14 residues. V was pared by 6 bases and J by 2 bases, with 5 bases of the junction left unmatched. CDR3 bases: TGTGCCATCAGGGGACAGGCCCAAAACTATGGCTACACCTTC. Translating gives CAIRGQAQNYGYTF.

On this clone: The junction and the germline gene differ at one end; a read error may be behind it. This CDR3 reads CASSLIRTATQYF. The CDR3 DNA is TGTGCCAGCAGTTTAATCAGGACAGCTACGCAGTATTTT. The J gene is TRBJ2-3, the V gene TRBV27; D is possibly TRBD1 (6 bases). This CDR3 region has 13 residues. CDR1 is MNHEY and CDR2 is SMNVEV in the germline V gene (reference sequence).

The chain has TRBV14 and TRBJ2-7; TRBD2 agrees at 7 bases. Germline V CDR1 and CDR2: SGHDN, FVKESK. V shed 4 bases and J 4 bases; nucleotides not matched to a gene: 1. The CDR3 spans 12 residues. The CDR3 loop is CASSRGGYEQYF. CDR3 nucleotide sequence: TGTGCCAGCAGCCGGGGGGGTTACGAGCAGTACTTC.

The chain employs TRBV5-1 and TRBJ2-7; tentative D call: TRBD1 (6 bases). Deletions cut 4 bases from V and 2 bases from J, with 13 bases between. The CDR3 sequence is 14 residues long. Germline values: CDR1 SGHRS, CDR2 YFSETQ. The CDR3 sequence: CASSPTDRAYEQYF. CDR3 bases: TGCGCCAGCAGCCCAACGGACAGAGCCTACGAGCAGTACTTC.

The V and J genes are TRBV18 and TRBJ2-1; 9 bases map to TRBD2. Germline-derived CDR1 and CDR2 are KGHSH and LQKENI. The CDR3 is 16 amino acids. V lost 3 bases, J lost 9 bases, and 12 bases stayed unmatched. The CDR3 DNA follows: TGTGCCAGCTCACCGGGATGGGCTAGCGGGGCGGGTGAGCAGTTCTTC. It translates to CASSPGWASGAGEQFF.

The rearrangement links TRBV28 to TRBJ2-3; D remains unclear. Trimming cost V 8 bases and J 4 bases, with 10 bases left between them. Germline loops: CDR1 MDHEN, CDR2 SYDVKM. The CDR3 is made up of 12 amino acids. CDR3 sequence reads: CASFSLPDTQYF. DNA of the CDR3: TGTGCCAGCTTTAGTCTCCCAGATACGCAGTATTTT.

This clone came up once. The chain joins TRBV6-2 or TRBV6-3 to TRBJ1-6, with D possibly TRBD1 on 6 matching bases. Trimming took 2 bases from V and 9 from J, leaving 11 bases between them. CDR3 length: 14 residues. Looked up from germline, CDR1 is MNHEY and CDR2 is SVGEGT. The CDR3 nucleotides are TGTGCCAGCAGTTACCCACAGGGTGCTTCACCCCTCCACTTT. Amino acids: CASSYPQGASPLHF.

As DNA, the CDR3 is TGCGCCAGCAGCTACGGAGGAATGAACACTGAAGCTTTCTTT. This translates into CASSYGGMNTEAFF. This rearrangement joins TRBV5-1 to TRBJ1-1; no clear D. The length of the CDR3 is 14 residues. Germline V gene lookup returns CDR1 SGHRS and CDR2 YFSETQ. Trimming removed 3 bases from V and 0 bases from J, with 9 bases in between. Together with reference TRBV5-1 and TRBJ1-1, the CDR3 gives the full variable domain: KAGVTQTPRYLIKTRGQQVTLSCSPISGHRSVSWYQQTPGQGLQFLFEYFSETQRNKGNFPGRFSGRQFSNSRSEMNVSTLELGDSALYLCASSYGGMNTEAFFGQGTRLTVV.

This clone was detected a few times. The chain is built from TRBV27 and TRBJ1-2; 9 bases align to TRBD1. This CDR3 is 14 amino acids long. The V segment lost 6 bases and the J segment 2 bases; nucleotides outside the gene matches: 4. The germline CDR1 and CDR2 sequences are MNHEY and SMNVEV (reference sequence). This CDR3 reads CASRGTGRNYGYTF. As DNA, the CDR3 is TGTGCCAGCAGGGGGACAGGGAGGAACTATGGCTACACCTTC.